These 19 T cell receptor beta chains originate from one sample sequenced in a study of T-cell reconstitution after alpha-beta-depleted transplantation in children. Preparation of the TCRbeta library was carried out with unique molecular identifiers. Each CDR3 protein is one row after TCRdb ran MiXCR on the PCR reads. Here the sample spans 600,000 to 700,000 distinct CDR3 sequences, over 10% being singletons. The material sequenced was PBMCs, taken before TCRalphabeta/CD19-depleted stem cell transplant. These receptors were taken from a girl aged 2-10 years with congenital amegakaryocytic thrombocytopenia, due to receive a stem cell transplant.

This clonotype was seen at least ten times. The CDR3 spells CASNRELPYNEQFF. In DNA form, the CDR3 reads TGTGCCAGCAATAGGGAGCTCCCCTACAATGAGCAGTTCTTC. The chain combines TRBV9 with TRBJ2-1, with D possibly being TRBD2 (5 bases). The ends were cut back, 6 bases at V and 2 bases at J, with 12 bases in the middle. This CDR3 is 14 amino acids long. Germline CDR1 reads SGDLS; CDR2 reads YYNGEE.

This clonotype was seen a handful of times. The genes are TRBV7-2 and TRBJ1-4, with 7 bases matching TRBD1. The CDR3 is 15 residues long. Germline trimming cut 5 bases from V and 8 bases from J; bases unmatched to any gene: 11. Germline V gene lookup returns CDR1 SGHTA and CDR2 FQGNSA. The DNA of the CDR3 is TGTGCCAGCAGCATCAACAGGGGTATGAGGGAAAAACTGTTTTTT. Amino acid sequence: CASSINRGMREKLFF.

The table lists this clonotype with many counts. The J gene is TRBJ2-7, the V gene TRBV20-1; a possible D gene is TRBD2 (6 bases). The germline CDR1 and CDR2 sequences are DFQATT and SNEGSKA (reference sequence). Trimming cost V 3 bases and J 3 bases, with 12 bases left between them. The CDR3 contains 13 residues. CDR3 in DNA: TGCAGTGCTAGGCTGACTAGGGACTACGAGCAGTACTTC. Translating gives CSARLTRDYEQYF.

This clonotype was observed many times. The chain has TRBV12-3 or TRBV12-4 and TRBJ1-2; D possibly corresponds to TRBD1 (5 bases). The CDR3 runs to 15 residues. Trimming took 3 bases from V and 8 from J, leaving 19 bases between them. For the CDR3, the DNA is TGTGCCAGCAGTTTCGGGGCAGGAGCCCAGTGGGGCTACACCTTC. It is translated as CASSFGAGAQWGYTF.

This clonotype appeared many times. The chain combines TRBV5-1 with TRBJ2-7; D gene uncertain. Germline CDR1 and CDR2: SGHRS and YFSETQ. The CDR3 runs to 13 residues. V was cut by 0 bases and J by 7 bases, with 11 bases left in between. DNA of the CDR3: TGCGCCAGCAGCTTGGGGATGTCGGGTGAGCAGTACTTC. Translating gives CASSLGMSGEQYF.

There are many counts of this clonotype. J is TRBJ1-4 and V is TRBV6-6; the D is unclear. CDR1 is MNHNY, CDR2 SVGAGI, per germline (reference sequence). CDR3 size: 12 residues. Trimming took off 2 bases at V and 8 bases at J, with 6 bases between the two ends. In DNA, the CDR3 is TGTGCCAGCAGTTACGGGTGGGAAAAACTGTTTTTT. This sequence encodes CASSYGWEKLFF.

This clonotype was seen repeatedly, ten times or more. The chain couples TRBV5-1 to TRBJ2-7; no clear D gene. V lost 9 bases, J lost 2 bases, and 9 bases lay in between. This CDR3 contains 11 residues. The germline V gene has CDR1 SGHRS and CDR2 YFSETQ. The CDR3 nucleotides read TGCGCCACCCTCCTTACCTACGAGCAGTACTTC. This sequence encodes CATLLTYEQYF. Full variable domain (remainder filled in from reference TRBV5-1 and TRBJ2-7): KAGVTQTPRYLIKTRGQQVTLSCSPISGHRSVSWYQQTPGQGLQFLFEYFSETQRNKGNFPGRFSGRQFSNSRSEMNVSTLELGDSALYLCATLLTYEQYFGPGTRLTVT.

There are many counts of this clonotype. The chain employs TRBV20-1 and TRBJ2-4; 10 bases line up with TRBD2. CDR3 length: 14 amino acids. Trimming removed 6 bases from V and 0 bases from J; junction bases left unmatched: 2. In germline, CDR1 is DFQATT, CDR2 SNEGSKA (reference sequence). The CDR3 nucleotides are TGCAGTGCAGGACTAGCGGTAGCCAAAAACATTCAGTACTTC. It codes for CSAGLAVAKNIQYF.

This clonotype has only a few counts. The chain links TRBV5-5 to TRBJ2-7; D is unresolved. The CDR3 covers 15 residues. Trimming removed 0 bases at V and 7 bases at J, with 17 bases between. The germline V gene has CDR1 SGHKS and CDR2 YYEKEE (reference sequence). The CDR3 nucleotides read TGTGCCAGCAGCTTGGACGGTTTGCGGCTGGAAGAGCAGTACTTC. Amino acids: CASSLDGLRLEEQYF.

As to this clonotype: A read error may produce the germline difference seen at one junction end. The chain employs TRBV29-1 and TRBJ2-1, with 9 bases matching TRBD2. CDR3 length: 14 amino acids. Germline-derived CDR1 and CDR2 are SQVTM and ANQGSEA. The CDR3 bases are TGCAGCGTTCGGGCGGGAGGGCTATACAATGAGCAGCTCTTC. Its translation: CSVRAGGLYNEQLF.

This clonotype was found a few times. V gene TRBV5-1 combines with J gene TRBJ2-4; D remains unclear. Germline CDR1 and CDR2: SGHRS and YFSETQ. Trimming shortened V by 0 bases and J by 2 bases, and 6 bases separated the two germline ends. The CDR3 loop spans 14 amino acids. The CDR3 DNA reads TGCGCCAGCAGCTTGGGGATTACCAAAAACATTCAGTACTTC. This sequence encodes CASSLGITKNIQYF.

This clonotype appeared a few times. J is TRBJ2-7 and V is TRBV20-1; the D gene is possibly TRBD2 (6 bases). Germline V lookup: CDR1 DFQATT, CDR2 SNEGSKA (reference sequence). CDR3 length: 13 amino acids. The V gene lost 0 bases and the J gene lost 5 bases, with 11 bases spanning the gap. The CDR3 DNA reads TGCAGTGCTAGAGAGCAACCGGGGGACGAGCAGTACTTC. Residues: CSAREQPGDEQYF.

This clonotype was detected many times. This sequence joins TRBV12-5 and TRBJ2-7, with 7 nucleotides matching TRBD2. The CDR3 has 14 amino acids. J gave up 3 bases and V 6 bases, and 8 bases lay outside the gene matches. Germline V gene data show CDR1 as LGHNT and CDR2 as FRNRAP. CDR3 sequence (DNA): TGTGCTAGTGGCTCAGGACTAGGTGTCTACGAGCAGTACTTC. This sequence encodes CASGSGLGVYEQYF.

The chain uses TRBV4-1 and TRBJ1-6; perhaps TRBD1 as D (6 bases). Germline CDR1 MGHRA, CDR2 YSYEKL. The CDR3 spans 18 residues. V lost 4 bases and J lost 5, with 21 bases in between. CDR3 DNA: TGCGCCAGCAGCCCTACAAGAAAATCGGACAGCAATAATTCACCCCTCCACTTT. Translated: CASSPTRKSDSNNSPLHF.

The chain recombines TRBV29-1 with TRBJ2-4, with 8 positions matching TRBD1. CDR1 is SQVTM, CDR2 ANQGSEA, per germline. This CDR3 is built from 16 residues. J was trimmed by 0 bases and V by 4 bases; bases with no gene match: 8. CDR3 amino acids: CSVAGSGGLAKNIQYF. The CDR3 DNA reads TGCAGCGTTGCGGGGTCAGGGGGCCTAGCCAAAAACATTCAGTACTTC. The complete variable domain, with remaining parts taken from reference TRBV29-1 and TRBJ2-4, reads SAVISQKPSRDICQRGTSLTIQCQVDSQVTMMFWYRQQPGQSLTLIATANQGSEATYESGFVIDKFPISRPNLTFSTLTVSNMSPEDSSIYLCSVAGSGGLAKNIQYFGAGTRLSVL.

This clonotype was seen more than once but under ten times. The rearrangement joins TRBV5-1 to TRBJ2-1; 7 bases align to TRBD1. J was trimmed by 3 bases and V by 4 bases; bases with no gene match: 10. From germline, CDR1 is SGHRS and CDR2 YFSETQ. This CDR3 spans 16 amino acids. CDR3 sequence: CASSPGHTGVYNEQFF. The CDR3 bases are TGCGCCAGCAGCCCTGGCCACACAGGGGTCTACAATGAGCAGTTCTTC.

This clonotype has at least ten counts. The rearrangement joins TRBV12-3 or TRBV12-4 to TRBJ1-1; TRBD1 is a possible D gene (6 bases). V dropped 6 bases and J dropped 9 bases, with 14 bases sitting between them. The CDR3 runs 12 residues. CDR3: CASSPPGHKAFF. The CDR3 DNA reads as TGTGCCAGCAGCCCACCGGGACATAAAGCTTTCTTT.

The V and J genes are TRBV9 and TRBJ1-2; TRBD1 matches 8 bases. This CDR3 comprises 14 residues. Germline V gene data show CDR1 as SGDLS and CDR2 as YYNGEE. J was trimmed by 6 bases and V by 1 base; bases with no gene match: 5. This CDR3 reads CASSVTTGVDGYTF. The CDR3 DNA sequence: TGTGCCAGCAGCGTAACGACAGGGGTGGATGGCTACACCTTC.

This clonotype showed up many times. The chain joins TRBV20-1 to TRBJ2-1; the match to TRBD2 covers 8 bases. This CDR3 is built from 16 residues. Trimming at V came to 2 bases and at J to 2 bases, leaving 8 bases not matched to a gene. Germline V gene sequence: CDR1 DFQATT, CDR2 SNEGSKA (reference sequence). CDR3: CSARKTGTSTYNEQFF. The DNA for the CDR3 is TGCAGTGCTAGAAAGACCGGGACTAGTACCTACAATGAGCAGTTCTTC.